This T cell receptor (beta chain) originates from a study of blood T cell repertoires in COVID-19. Repertoires were generated with immunoSEQ multiplex PCR, while TCRdb's copy carries only in-frame clones and drops some. The sample contains roughly 200,000 clones, roughly 89% of which appear only once. V lost 5 bases to trimming and J lost 2 bases; unmatched junction nucleotides: 6. The germline CDR1 and CDR2 sequences are SGHDT and YYEEEE. This CDR3 region has 14 residues. The chain couples TRBV5-6 to TRBJ2-5, with 7 nucleotides matching TRBD2. Sequencing was done on a sample of PBMCs or T cells enriched from blood (not recorded which). The clonotype was recovered from a woman aged 25 to 39 with acute COVID-19. This chain's CDR3 is CASSRSGDQETQYF. The CDR3 DNA is TGTGCCAGCAGTAGGAGCGGGGATCAAGAGACCCAGTACTTC.